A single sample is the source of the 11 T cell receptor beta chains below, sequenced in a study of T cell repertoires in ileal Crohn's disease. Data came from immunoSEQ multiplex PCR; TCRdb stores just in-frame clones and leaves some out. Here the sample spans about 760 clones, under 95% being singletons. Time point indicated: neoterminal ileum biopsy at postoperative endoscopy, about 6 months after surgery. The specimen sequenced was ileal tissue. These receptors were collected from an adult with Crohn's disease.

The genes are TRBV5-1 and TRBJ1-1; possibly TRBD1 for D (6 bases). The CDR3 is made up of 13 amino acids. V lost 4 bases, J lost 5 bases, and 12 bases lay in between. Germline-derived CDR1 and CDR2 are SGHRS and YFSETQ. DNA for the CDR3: TGCGCCAGCAGCATTGGGACACAAACTGAAGCTTTCTTT. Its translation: CASSIGTQTEAFF.

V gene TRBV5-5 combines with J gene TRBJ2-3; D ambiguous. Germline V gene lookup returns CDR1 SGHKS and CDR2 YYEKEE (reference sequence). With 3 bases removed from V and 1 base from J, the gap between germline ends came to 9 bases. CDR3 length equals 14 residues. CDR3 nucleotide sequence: TGTGCCAGCAGCTCGGTTCTACGCACAGATACGCAGTATTTT. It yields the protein CASSSVLRTDTQYF.

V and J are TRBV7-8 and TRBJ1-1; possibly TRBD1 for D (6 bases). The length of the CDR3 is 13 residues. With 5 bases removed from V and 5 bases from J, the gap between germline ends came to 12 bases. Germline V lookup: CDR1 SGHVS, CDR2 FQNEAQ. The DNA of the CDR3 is TGTGCCAGCAGCGGAAACAGGGAGACTGAAGCTTTCTTT. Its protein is CASSGNRETEAFF.

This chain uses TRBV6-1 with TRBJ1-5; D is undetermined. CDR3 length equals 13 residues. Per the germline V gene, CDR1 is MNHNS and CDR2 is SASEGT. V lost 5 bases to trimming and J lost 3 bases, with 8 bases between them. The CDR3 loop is CASSLPFNQPQHF. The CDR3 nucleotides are TGTGCCAGCAGTCTTCCCTTCAATCAGCCCCAGCATTTT.

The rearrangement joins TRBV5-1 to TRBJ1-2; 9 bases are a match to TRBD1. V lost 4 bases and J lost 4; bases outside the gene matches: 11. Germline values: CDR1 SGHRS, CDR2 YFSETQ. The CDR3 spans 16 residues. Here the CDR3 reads CASSDPGQGSSYGYTF. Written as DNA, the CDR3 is TGCGCCAGCAGCGATCCGGGACAGGGTAGCAGCTATGGCTACACCTTC.

The CDR3, as DNA: TGTGCCAGCAGCCCGGCGGGGAACTATGGCTACACCTTC. Residues: CASSPAGNYGYTF. This chain connects TRBV6-4 to TRBJ1-2; D not resolved. The CDR3 has 13 amino acids. Germline CDR1 reads MRHNA; CDR2 reads SNTAGT. Trimming took 6 bases from V and 2 from J, leaving 10 bases between them.

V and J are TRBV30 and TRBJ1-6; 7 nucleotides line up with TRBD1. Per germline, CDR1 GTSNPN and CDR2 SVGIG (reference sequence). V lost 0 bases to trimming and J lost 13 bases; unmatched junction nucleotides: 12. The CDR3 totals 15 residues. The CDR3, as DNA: TGTGCCTGGAGTGTACGAGGGACAGCCTTAGTCCCCCTCCACTTT. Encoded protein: CAWSVRGTALVPLHF.

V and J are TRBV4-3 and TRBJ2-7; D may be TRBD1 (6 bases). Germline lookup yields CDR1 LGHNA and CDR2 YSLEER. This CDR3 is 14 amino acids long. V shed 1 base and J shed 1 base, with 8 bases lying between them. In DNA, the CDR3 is TGCGCCAGCAGCCAAGGGACAGATTCCTACGAGCAGTACTTC. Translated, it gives CASSQGTDSYEQYF.

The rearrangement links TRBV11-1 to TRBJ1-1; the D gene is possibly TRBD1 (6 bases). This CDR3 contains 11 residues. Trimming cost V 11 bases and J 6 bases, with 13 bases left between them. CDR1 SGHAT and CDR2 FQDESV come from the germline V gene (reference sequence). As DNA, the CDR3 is TGTGCCGACTACGACAGGCCTGAAGCTTTCTTT. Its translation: CADYDRPEAFF.

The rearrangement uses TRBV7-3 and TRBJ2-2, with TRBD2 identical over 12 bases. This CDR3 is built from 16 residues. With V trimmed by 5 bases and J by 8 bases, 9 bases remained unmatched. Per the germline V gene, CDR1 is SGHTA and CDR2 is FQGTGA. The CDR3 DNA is TGTGCCAGCAGCCCGAGACTAGCGGGAGATGCTGGGGAGCTGTTTTTT. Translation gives CASSPRLAGDAGELFF.

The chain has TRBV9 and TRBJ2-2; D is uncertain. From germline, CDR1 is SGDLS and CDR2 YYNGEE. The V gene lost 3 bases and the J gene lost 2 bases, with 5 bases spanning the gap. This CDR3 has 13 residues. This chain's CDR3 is CASSALNTGELFF. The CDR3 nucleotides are TGTGCCAGCAGCGCCCTTAACACCGGGGAGCTGTTTTTT.